This T cell receptor (beta chain) was documented in a study of cytomegalovirus exposure and HLA in healthy donors. A multiplex PCR was run with 60 Vbeta primers and 13 Jbeta primers. The assay was immunoSEQ multiplex PCR, and TCRdb's table has in-frame clones only and misses some. The data hold roughly 120,000 clones, with about 80% observed a single time. The sequence was collected from a woman aged 55-70 years in good health and CMV-seropositive. The sequenced material came from PBMCs.

For the CDR3, the DNA is TGTGCCAGCAGTGACAGGGTCGGCTCTGGAAACACCATATATTTT. Its translation: CASSDRVGSGNTIYF. This chain connects TRBV2 to TRBJ1-3; D might be TRBD1 (5 bases). Germline CDR1 and CDR2: SNHLY and FYNNEI. Trimming stripped 3 bases from V and 0 bases from J, with 9 bases between. The CDR3 is made up of 15 amino acids.